This passage covers 8 T cell receptor beta chains from one sample sequenced in a study of cytomegalovirus exposure and HLA in healthy donors. Both 60 Vbeta primers and 13 Jbeta primers went into the PCR. Generated by immunoSEQ multiplex PCR, the TCRdb table keeps only in-frame clones and is missing some. This table holds 120,000 to 150,000 clones, around 79% found once. The sample consisted of PBMCs. These receptors all stem from a woman aged 35 to 49 in good health and CMV-seropositive.

J is TRBJ2-1 and V is TRBV6-1, with 9 bases lining up with TRBD1. The CDR3 totals 15 residues. CDR1 is MNHNS and CDR2 is SASEGT in the germline V gene. Trimming at V came to 8 bases and at J to 1 base, leaving 6 bases not matched to a gene. The chain's CDR3 is CASSPGQGSYNEQFF. The CDR3 DNA follows: TGTGCCAGCTCACCGGGACAGGGATCCTACAATGAGCAGTTCTTC.

J is TRBJ1-2 and V is TRBV23-1, with a weak D call TRBD1 (5 bases). TRBV23-1 has ORF status, its function being uncertain. Trimming removed 7 bases at V and 6 bases at J, with 12 bases between. This CDR3 has 12 amino acids. The CDR3 DNA reads TGCGCCAGCACCCAGGGCCAGCATGGCTACACCTTC. Translating gives CASTQGQHGYTF.

The chain employs TRBV9 and TRBJ2-3; 9 positions match TRBD2. The CDR3 runs 18 residues. Germline CDR1 SGDLS, CDR2 YYNGEE. V shed 4 bases, J shed 6 bases, and the junction held 18 bases outside the gene matches. DNA of the CDR3: TGTGCCAGCAGCCCCCCGGGAGGAGGCGGGGGGGCGTGGGATACGCAGTATTTT. Its translation: CASSPPGGGGGAWDTQYF.

The V gene is TRBV6-6, the J gene TRBJ1-1; TRBD1 is a possible D gene (6 bases). Germline V gives CDR1 MNHNY, CDR2 SVGAGI (reference sequence). This CDR3 has 15 amino acids. V dropped 6 bases and J dropped 3 bases, with 17 bases sitting between them. This CDR3 is CASRETGTPYTEAFF. The CDR3 bases are TGTGCCAGCAGGGAGACCGGGACACCATACACTGAAGCTTTCTTT.

This clone was seen a single time. This rearrangement joins TRBV2 to TRBJ2-5; possible D gene TRBD2, 5 bases. The J call may not be correct, given that the DNA end is closer to TRBJ2-7. Germline assignment: CDR1 SNHLY and CDR2 FYNNEI. This CDR3 spans 13 amino acids. Written as DNA, the CDR3 is TGTGCCAGCAGGGTGGAGGCGGGCTACGAGCAGTACTTC. It specifies CASRVEAGYEQYF.

This chain joins TRBV5-4 and TRBJ2-3; 7 nucleotides agree with TRBD1. CDR3 size: 15 residues. V shed 0 bases, J shed 3 bases, and the junction held 4 bases outside the gene matches. Germline CDR1 SGHNT, CDR2 YYREEE (reference sequence). The CDR3 DNA reads TGTGCCAGCAGCTTGGGGGGACAGCCAACAGATACGCAGTATTTT. Its protein is CASSLGGQPTDTQYF.

J is TRBJ2-1 and V is TRBV5-1; possible D gene TRBD2, 6 bases. The length of the CDR3 is 18 residues. Deletions cut 1 base from V and 0 bases from J, with 17 bases between. Looked up from germline, CDR1 is SGHRS and CDR2 is YFSETQ. CDR3 sequence reads: CASSLFGGTSSSYNEQFF. CDR3 nucleotide sequence: TGCGCCAGCAGCTTGTTCGGGGGAACTTCGAGCTCCTACAATGAGCAGTTCTTC.

This clone was seen once. The chain uses TRBV6-5 and TRBJ2-5; D remains unclear. V lost 0 bases and J 3 bases, leaving 11 bases between the germline ends. The CDR3 is 15 amino acids. Germline V gives CDR1 MNHEY, CDR2 SVGAGI. CDR3 protein: CASSYSDMPKETQYF. Here the CDR3 DNA reads TGTGCCAGCAGTTACTCTGATATGCCTAAAGAGACCCAGTACTTC.